This TCR beta chain appears in the sequencing data of a study of blood T cell repertoires in COVID-19. Study at large: Donors in the United States, Italy and Spain gave samples during acute or convalescent COVID-19. PBMCs, B-cell-depleted T cells, or T cells provided the cDNA or gDNA that made up the material.

Per the original methods: Reference gene primer amplification yielded estimated nucleated cell counts. Sequencing used immunoSEQ multiplex PCR; TCRdb keeps in-frame clones, though not all of them. V and J calls and clone size follow that table, whereas D and trimming were derived from the DNA. The sample includes about 130,000 clones, nearly 90% of them seen just once. CDR3 size: 13 residues. The V gene lost 3 bases and the J gene lost 5 bases, with 10 bases spanning the gap. What was sequenced was peripheral blood. The clonotype comes from a woman older than 75 with acute or convalescent COVID-19. The chain joins TRBV12-3 or TRBV12-4 to TRBJ1-2; D unresolved. CDR3 protein: CASSFNGGYGYTF. Written as DNA, the CDR3 is TGTGCCAGCAGTTTTAATGGAGGATATGGCTACACCTTC.